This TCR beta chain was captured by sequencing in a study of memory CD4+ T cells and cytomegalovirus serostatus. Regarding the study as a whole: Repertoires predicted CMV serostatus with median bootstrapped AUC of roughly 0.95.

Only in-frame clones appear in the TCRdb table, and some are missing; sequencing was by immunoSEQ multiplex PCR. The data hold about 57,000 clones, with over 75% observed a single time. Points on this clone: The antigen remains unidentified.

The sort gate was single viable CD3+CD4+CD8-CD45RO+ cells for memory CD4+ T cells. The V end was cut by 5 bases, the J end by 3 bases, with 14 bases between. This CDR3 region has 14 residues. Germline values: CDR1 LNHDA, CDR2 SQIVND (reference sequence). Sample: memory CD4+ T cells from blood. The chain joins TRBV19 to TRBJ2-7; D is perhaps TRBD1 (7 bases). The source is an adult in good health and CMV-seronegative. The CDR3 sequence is CASSPRDRHYEQYF. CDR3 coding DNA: TGTGCCAGTAGTCCGCGGGACAGACACTACGAGCAGTACTTC.